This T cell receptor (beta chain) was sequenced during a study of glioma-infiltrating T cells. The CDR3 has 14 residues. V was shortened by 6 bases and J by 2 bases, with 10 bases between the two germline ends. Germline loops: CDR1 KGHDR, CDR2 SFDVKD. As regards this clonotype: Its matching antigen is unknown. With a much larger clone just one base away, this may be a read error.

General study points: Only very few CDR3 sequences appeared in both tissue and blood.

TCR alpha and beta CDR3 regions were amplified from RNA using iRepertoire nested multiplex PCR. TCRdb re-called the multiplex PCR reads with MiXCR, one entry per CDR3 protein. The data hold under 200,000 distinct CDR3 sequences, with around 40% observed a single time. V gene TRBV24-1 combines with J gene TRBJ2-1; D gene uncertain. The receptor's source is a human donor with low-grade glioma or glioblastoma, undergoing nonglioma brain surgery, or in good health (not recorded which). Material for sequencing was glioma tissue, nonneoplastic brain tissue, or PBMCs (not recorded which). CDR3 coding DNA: TGTGCCACCAGTCCGGCAGGTACCTACAATGAGCAGTTCTTC. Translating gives CATSPAGTYNEQFF.